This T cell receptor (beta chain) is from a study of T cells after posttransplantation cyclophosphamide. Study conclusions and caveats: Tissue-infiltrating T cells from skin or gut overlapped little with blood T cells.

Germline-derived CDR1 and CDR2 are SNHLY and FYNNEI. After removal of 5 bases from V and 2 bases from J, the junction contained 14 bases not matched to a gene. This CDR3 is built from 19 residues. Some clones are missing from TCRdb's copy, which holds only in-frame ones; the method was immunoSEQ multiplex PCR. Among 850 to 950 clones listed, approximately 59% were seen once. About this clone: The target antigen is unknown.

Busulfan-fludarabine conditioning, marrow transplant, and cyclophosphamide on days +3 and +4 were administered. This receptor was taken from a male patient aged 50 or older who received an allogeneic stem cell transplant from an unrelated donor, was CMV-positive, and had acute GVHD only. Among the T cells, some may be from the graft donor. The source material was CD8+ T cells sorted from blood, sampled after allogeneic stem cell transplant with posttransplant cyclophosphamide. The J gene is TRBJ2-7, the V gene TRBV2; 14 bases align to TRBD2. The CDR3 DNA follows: TGTGCCAGCAGTACTTCCCGTGGGACTAGCGGGGGTATAACCTACGAGCAGTACTTC. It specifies CASSTSRGTSGGITYEQYF.